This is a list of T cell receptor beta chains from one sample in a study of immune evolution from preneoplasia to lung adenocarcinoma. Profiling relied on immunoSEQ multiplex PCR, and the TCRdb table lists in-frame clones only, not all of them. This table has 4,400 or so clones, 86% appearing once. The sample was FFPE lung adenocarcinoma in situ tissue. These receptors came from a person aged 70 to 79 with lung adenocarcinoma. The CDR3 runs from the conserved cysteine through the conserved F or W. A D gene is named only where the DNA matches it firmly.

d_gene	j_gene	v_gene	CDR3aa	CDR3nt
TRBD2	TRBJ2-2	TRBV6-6	CASGGVSGELFF	TGTGCCAGCGGGGGGGTTTCCGGGGAGCTGTTTTTT
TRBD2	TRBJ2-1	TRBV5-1	CASSSGLAGVRMFF	TGCGCCAGCAGCTCGGGACTAGCGGGAGTTCGCATGTTCTTC
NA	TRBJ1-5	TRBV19	CASSMSRNQPQHF	TGTGCCAGTAGTATGTCCCGCAATCAGCCCCAGCATTTT
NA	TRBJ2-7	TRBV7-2	CASSLAPETYEQYF	TGTGCCAGCAGCCTCGCGCCTGAAACCTACGAGCAGTACTTC
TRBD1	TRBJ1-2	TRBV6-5	CASRLGQGRYGYTF	TGTGCCAGCAGACTGGGACAGGGGCGGTATGGCTACACCTTC
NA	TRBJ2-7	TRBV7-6	CASSSPGSGLVGEQYF	TGTGCCAGCAGCTCGCCCGGGAGCGGGCTGGTGGGCGAGCAGTACTTC
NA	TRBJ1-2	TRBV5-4	CASSLGLYGYTF	TGTGCCAGCAGCTTAGGGCTCTATGGCTACACCTTC
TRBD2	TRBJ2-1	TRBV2	CASRTGTSDHEQFF	TGTGCCAGCAGAACCGGGACTAGCGACCATGAGCAGTTCTTC
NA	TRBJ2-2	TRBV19	CATTGQNRNTGELFF	TGTGCCACCACGGGGCAAAACCGAAACACCGGGGAGCTGTTTTTT
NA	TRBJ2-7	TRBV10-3	CATAGGAYEQYF	TGTGCCACCGCCGGAGGCGCCTACGAGCAGTACTTC
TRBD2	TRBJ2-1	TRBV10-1	CASSENQLAGSYNEQFF	TGCGCCAGCAGTGAGAACCAACTAGCGGGATCATACAATGAGCAGTTCTTC
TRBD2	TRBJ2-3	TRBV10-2	CASSEPLAGGHTDTQYF	TGCGCCAGCAGTGAGCCCCTAGCGGGCGGCCACACAGATACGCAGTATTTT